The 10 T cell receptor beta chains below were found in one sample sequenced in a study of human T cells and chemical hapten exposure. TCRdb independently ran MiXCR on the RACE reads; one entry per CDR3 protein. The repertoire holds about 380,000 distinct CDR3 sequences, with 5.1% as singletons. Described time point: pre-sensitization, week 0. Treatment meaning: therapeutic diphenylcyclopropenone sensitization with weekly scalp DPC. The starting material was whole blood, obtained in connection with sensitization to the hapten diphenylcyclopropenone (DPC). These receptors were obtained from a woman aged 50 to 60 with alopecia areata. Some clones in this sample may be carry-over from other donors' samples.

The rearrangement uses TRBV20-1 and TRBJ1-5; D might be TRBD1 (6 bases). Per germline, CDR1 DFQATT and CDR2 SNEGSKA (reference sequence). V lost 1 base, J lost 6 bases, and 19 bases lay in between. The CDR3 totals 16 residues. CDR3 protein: CSARAPIGGRRQPQHF. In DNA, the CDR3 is TGCAGTGCTAGAGCCCCGATCGGGGGGCGGCGTCAGCCCCAGCATTTT.

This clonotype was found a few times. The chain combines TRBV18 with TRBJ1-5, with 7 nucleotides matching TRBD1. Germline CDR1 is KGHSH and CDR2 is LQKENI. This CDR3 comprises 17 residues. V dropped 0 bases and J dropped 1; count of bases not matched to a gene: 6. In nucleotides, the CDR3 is TGTGCCAGCTCACCACCGTCAGGGGGGAAGAGCAATCAGCCCCAGCATTTT. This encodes CASSPPSGGKSNQPQHF.

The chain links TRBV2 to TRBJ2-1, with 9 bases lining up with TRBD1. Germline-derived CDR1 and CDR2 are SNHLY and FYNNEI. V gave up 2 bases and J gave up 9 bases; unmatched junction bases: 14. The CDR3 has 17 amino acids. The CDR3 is CASSEQYLGTGMGEQFF. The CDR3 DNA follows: TGTGCCAGCAGTGAACAATATCTCGGGACAGGGATGGGTGAGCAGTTCTTC.

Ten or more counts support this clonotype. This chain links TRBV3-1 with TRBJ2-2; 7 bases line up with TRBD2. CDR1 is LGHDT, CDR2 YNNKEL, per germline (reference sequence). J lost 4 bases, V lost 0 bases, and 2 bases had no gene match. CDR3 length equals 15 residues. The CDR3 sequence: CASSQERGFTGELFF. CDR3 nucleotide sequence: TGTGCCAGCAGCCAAGAGCGGGGGTTCACCGGGGAGCTGTTTTTT.

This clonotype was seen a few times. The CDR3 loop is CASSQSGTAINSPLHF. The CDR3 nucleotides read TGCGCCAGCAGCCAATCAGGGACCGCCATTAATTCACCCCTCCACTTT. V usage is TRBV4-1 and J usage is TRBJ1-6; possible D gene TRBD1, 5 bases. From germline, CDR1 is MGHRA and CDR2 YSYEKL. Trimming took 2 bases from V and 6 from J, leaving 14 bases between them. This CDR3 spans 16 amino acids.

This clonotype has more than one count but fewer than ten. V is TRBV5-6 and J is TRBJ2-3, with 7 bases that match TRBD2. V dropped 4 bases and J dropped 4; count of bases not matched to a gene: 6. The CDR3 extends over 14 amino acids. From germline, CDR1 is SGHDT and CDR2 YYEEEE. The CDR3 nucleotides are TGTGCCAGCAGCAATGAGGGAGGGGCAGATACGCAGTATTTT. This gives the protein CASSNEGGADTQYF.

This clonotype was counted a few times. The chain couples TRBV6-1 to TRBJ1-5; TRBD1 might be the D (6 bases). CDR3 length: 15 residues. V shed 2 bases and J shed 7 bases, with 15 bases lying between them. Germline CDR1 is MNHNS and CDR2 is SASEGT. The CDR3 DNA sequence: TGTGCCAGCAGTGAACCTGAGTGGGGGCCACAGCCCCAGCATTTT. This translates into CASSEPEWGPQPQHF.

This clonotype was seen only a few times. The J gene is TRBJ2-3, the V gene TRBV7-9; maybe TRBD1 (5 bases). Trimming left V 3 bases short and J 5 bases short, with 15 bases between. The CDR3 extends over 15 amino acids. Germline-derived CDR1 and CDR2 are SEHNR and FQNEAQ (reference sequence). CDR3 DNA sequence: TGTGCCAGCAGCTTCTGGGGCAGGGAAATAGATACGCAGTATTTT. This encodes CASSFWGREIDTQYF.

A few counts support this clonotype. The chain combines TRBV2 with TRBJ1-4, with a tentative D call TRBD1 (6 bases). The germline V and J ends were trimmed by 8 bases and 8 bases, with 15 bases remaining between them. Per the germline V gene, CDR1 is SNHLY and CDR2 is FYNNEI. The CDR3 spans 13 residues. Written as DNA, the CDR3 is TGTGCCAGCCAGGGGTCAGGAGGGGAAAAACTGTTTTTT. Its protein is CASQGSGGEKLFF. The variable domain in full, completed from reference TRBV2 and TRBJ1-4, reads EPEVTQTPSHQVTQMGQEVILRCVPISNHLYFYWYRQILGQKVEFLVSFYNNEISEKSEIFDDQFSVERPDGSNFTLKIRSTKLEDSAMYFCASQGSGGEKLFFGSGTQLSVL.

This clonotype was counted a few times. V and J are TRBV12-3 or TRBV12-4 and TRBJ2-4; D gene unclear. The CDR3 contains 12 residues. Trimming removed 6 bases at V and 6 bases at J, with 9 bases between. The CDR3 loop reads CASSYLGNIQYF. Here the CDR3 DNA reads TGTGCCAGCAGCTACTTGGGAAACATTCAGTACTTC.